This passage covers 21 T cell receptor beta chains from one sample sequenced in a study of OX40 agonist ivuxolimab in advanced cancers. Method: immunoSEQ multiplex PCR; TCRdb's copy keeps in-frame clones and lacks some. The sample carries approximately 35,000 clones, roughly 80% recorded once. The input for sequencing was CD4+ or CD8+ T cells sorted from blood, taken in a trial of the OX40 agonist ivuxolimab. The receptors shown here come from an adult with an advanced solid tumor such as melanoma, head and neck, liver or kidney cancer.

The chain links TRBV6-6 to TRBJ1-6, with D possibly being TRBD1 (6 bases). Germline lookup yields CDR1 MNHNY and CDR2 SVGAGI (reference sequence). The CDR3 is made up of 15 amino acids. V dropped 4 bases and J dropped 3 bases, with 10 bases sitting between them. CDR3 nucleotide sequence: TGTGCCAGCAGTTTGACAGGAGTCTATAATTCACCCCTCCACTTT. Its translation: CASSLTGVYNSPLHF.

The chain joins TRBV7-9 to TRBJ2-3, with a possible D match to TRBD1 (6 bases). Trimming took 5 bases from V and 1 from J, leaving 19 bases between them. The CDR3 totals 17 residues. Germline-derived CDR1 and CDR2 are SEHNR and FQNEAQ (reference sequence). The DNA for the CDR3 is TGTGCCAGCAGCACACCGGCCCTTCGGACAGGCACAGATACGCAGTATTTT. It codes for CASSTPALRTGTDTQYF.

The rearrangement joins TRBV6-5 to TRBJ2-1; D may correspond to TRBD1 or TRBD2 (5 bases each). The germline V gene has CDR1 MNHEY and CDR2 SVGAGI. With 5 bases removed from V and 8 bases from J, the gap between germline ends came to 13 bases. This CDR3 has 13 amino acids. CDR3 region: CASSPPGPHEQFF. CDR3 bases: TGTGCCAGCAGTCCTCCGGGACCCCATGAGCAGTTCTTC.

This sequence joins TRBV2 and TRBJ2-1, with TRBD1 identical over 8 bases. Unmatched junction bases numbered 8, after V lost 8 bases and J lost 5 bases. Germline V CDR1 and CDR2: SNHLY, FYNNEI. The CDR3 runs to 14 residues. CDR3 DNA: TGTGCCAGCTCCGGGACAGGCAAAGACAATGAGCAGTTCTTC. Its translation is CASSGTGKDNEQFF.

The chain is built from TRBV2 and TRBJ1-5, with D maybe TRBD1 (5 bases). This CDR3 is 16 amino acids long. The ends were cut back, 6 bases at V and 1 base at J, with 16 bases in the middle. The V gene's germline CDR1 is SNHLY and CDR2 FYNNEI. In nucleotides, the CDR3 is TGTGCCAGCAGGGGGGTTGAACAAAAGAGCAATCAGCCCCAGCATTTT. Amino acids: CASRGVEQKSNQPQHF.

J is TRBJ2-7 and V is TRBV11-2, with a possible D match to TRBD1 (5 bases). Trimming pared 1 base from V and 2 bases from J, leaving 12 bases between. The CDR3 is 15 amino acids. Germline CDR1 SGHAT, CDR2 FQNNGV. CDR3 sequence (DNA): TGTGCCAGCAGCTTAGCCGCAGGGTGGGCCTACGAGCAGTACTTC. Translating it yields CASSLAAGWAYEQYF.

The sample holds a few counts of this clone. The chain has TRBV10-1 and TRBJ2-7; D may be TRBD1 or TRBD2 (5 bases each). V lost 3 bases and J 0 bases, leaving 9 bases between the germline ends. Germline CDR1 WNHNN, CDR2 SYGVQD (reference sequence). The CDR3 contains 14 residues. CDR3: CASSDPGTSYEQYF. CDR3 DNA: TGCGCCAGCAGTGACCCAGGGACCTCCTACGAGCAGTACTTC.

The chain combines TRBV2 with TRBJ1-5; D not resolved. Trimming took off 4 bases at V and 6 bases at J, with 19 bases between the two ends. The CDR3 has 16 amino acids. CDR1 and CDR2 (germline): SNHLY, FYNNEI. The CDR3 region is CASSGIGFSGGQPQHF. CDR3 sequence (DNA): TGTGCCAGCAGTGGGATCGGGTTTTCAGGAGGTCAGCCCCAGCATTTT.

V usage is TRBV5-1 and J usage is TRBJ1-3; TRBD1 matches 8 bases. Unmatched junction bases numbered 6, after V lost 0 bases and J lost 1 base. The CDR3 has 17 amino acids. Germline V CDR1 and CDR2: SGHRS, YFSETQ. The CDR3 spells CASSLAQQGVSGNTIYF. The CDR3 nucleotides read TGCGCCAGCAGCTTGGCCCAACAGGGGGTATCTGGAAACACCATATATTTT.

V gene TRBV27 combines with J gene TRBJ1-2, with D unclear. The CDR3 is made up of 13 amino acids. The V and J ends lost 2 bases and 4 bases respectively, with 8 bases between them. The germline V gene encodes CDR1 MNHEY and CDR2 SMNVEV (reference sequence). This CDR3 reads CASSLTASYGYTF. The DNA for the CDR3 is TGTGCCAGCAGTTTAACCGCGTCCTATGGCTACACCTTC.

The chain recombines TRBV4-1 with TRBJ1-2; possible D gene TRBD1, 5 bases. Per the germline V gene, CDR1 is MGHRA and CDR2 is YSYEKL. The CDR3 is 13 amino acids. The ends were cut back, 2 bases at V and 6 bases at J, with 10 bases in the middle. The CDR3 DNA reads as TGCGCCAGCAGCCAACTGGGACTGCATGGCTACACCTTC. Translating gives CASSQLGLHGYTF.

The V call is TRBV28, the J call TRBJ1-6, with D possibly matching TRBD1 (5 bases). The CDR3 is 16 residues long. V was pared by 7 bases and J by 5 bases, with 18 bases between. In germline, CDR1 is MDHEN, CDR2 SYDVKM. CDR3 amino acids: CASNIPGASNNSPLHF. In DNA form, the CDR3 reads TGTGCCAGCAATATACCCGGGGCCTCTAATAATTCACCCCTCCACTTT.

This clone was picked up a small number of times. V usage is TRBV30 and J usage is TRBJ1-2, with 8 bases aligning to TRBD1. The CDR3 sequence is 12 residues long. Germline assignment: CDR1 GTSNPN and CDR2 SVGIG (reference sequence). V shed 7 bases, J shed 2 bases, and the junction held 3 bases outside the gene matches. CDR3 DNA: TGTGCCTTCGACAGGGGAAACTATGGCTACACCTTC. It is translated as CAFDRGNYGYTF.

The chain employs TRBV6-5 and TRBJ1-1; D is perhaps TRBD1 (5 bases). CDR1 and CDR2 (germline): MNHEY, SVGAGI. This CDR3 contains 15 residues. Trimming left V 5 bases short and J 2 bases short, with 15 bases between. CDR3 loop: CASSNGARFNTEAFF. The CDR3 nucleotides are TGTGCCAGCAGTAACGGGGCTAGATTTAACACTGAAGCTTTCTTT.

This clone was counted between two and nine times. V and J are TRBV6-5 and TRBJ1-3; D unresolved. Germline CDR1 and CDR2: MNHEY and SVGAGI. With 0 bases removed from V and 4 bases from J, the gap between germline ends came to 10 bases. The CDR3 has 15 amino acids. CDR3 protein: CASSYSLTEGNTIYF. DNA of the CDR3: TGTGCCAGCAGTTACTCTCTAACAGAGGGAAACACCATATATTTT.

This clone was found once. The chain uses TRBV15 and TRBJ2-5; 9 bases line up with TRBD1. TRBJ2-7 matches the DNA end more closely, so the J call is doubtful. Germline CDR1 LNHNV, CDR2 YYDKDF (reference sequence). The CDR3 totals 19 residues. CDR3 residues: CATSRDTPIGRDRVGEQYF. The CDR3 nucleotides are TGTGCCACCAGCAGAGACACACCTATTGGCCGGGACAGGGTAGGCGAGCAGTACTTC.

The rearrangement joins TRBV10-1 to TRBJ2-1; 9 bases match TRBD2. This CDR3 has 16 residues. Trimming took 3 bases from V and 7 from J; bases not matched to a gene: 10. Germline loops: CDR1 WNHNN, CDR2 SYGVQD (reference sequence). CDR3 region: CASSDAGGGARNEQFF. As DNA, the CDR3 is TGCGCCAGCAGTGATGCAGGCGGGGGGGCGAGGAATGAGCAGTTCTTC.

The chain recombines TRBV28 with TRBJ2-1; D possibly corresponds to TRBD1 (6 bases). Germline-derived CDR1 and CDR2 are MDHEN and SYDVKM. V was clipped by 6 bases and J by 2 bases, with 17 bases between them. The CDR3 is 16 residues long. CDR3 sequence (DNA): TGTGCCAGCAGAGGGATTGGCACAGGGACCTACAATGAGCAGTTCTTC. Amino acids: CASRGIGTGTYNEQFF.

The CDR3 here is CASSQGTSGELGKNIQYF. The CDR3, as DNA: TGTGCCAGCAGCCAAGGGACTAGCGGAGAATTAGGCAAAAACATTCAGTACTTC. This chain links TRBV4-2 with TRBJ2-4, with TRBD2 matching over 10 bases. The germline V gene has CDR1 LGHNA and CDR2 YNFKEQ. With 1 base clipped from V and 3 bases from J, the junction kept 9 bases outside the gene matches. CDR3 size: 18 residues.

The CDR3 is CASSPTGHTNTEAFF. The CDR3 DNA follows: TGTGCCAGCAGCCCTACCGGACACACGAACACTGAAGCTTTCTTT. This sequence joins TRBV6-5 and TRBJ1-1; weak D call: TRBD1 (5 bases). Trimming stripped 6 bases from V and 1 base from J, with 15 bases between. The CDR3 totals 15 residues. CDR1 and CDR2 from the germline V gene are MNHEY and SVGAGI.

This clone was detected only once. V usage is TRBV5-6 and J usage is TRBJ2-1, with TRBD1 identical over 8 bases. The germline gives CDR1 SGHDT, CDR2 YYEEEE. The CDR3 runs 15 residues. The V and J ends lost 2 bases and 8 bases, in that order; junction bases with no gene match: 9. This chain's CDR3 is CASSFFGTGPDEQFF. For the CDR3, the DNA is TGTGCCAGCAGCTTTTTCGGGACAGGCCCGGATGAGCAGTTCTTC.